The clone carrying this TCR beta chain was observed a handful of times. The antigen remains unidentified. TCRdb reanalysed the 5' RACE reads using MiXCR and keeps one entry per CDR3 protein. The sample lists some 130,000 distinct CDR3 sequences, approximately 5.9% occurring once. The data stem from a study of T-cell memory formation after mild COVID-19. Study-level information: Across donors, TCR clusters were largely donor specific. Findings of the study overall: Clones which contracted sat mainly in CM and EM if CD4+, and in EMRA if CD8+.

This CDR3 has 17 residues. The TCR was taken from an adult woman who had mild COVID-19 (a few samples of this study predate the infection). Cell type and time point are not known. V is TRBV21-1 and J is TRBJ2-2; TRBD1 is the table's D call and was not checked against the DNA. TRBV21-1 is flagged as a pseudogene. Sequenced input: PBMCs or a T cell subset sorted from them (not recorded which). This chain's CDR3 is CASSKQSPQGDEEELFF. CDR3 coding DNA: TGTGCCAGCAGCAAACAGAGTCCTCAGGGGGATGAAGAGGAGCTGTTTTTT.